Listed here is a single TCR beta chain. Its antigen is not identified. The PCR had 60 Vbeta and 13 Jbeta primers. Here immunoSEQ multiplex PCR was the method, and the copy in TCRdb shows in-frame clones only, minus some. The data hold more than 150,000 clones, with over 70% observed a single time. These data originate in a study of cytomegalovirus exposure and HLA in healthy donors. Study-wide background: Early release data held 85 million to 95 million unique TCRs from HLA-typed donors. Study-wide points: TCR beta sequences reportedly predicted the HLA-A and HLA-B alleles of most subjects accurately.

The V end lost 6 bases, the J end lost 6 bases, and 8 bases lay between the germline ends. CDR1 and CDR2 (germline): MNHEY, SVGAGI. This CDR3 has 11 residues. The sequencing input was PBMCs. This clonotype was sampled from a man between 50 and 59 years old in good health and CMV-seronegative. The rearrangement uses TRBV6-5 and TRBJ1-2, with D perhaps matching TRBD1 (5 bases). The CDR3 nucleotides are TGTGCCAGCAGCCAGGGTAATGGCTACACCTTC. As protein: CASSQGNGYTF.